Here is one T cell receptor beta chain with its context. Antigen: not known. This sample was taken from a study of shared clonotypes between healthy human individuals. Germline V gives CDR1 SGHAT, CDR2 FQNNGV. V was shortened by 4 bases and J by 4 bases, with 22 bases between the two germline ends. This CDR3 has 18 amino acids. Study observations and caveats: Large depth notwithstanding, sorted-subset sequencing proved incomplete by rarefaction. Clonotype sharing among the donors was expected to vary with sequencing depth.

Naive CD8 cells, CD45RO-negative and positively selected for CCR7, excluded terminally differentiated effector memory CD45RA+ cells. The material for each subset, its genomic DNA, was split evenly across several immunoSEQ plates. The method was immunoSEQ multiplex PCR; TCRdb's version includes in-frame clones alone and lacks a portion of them. The table shows around 700,000 clones, with about 90% occurring only once. The genes are TRBV11-2 and TRBJ1-4; no clear D gene. Material for sequencing was naive CD8+ T cells sorted from blood. The receptor was isolated from a man between 25 and 39 years old in good health. In nucleotides, the CDR3 is TGTGCCAGCAGCTACAGCTACGGGGTTGGACGGGATAATGAAAAACTGTTTTTT. This codes for CASSYSYGVGRDNEKLFF.